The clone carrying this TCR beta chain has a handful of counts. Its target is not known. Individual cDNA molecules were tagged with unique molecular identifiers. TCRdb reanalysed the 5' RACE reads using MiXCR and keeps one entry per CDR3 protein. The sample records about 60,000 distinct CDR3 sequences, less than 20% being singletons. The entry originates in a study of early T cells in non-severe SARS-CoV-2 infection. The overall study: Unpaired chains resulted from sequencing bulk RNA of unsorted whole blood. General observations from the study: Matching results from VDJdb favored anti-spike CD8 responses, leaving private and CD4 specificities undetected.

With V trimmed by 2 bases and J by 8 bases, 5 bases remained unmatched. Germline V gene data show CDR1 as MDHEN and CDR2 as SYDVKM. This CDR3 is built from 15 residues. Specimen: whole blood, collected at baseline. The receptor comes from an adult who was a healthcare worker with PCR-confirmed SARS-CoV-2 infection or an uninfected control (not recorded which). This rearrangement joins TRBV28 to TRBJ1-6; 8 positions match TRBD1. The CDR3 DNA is TGTGCCAGCAGTTTACGGGACAGGAGGGATTCACCCCTCCACTTT. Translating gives CASSLRDRRDSPLHF.